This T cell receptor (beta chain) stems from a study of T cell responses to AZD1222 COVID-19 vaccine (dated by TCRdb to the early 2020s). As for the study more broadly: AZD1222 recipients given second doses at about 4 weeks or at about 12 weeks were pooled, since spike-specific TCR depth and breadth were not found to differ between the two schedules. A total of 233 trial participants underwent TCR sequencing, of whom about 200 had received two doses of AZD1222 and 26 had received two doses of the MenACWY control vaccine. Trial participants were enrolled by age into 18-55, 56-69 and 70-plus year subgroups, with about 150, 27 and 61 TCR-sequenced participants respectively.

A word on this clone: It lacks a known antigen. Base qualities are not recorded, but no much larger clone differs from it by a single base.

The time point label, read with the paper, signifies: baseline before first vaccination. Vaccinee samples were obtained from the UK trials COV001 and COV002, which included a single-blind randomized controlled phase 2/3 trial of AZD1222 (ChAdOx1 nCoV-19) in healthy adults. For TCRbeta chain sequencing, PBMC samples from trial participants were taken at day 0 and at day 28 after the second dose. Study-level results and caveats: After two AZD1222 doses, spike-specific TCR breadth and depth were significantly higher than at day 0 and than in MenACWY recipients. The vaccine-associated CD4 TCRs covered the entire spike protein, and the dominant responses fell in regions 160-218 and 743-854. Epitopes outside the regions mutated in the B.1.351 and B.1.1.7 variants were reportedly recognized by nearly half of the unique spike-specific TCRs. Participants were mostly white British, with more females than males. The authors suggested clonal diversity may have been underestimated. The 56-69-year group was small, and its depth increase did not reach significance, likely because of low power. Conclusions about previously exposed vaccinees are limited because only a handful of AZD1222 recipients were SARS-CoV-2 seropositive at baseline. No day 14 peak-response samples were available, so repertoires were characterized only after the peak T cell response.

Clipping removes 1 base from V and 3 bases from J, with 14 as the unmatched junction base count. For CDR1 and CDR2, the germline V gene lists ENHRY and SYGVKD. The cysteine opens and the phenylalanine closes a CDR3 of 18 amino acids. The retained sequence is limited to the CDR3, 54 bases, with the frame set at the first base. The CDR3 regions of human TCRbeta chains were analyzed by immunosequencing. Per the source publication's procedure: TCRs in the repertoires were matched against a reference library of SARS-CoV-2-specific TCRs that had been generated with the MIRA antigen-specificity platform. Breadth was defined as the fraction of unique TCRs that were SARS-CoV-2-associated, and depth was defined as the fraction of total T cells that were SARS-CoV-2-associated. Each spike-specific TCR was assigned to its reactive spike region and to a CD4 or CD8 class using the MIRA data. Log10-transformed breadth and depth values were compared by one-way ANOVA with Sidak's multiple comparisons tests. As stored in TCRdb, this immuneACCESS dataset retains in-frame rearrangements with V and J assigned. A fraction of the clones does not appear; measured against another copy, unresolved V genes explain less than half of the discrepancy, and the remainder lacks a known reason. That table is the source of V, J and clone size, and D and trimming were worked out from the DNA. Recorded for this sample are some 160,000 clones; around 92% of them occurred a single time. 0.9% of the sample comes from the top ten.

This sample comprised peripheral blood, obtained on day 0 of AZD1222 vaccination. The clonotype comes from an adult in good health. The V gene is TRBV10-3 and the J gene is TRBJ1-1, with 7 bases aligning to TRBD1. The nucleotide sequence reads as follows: TGTGCCATCAGTGAGTTGGCGGGACAGTCTCTATCCGACACTGAAGCTTTCTTT. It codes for CAISELAGQSLSDTEAFF.